This T cell receptor (beta chain) was recorded in a study of regulatory T cells in long-lasting Graves disease. Study conclusions and caveats: The work looked only at peripheral blood and did not look at thyroid tissue. Repertoires from persistent disease leaned toward TRBV28, TRBJ1-2 and TRBJ2-5. The TCR repertoire of persistent Graves' patients was less diverse than that of newly diagnosed ones.

Trimming removed 11 bases from V and 5 bases from J, with 24 bases in between. Germline CDR1 and CDR2: MDHEN and SYDVKM. The CDR3 is 15 amino acids. Details on this clonotype: Its antigen is not known.

Researchers made TCR beta libraries by using iRepertoire HTBI primers and running Arm-PCR on CDR3 regions. MiXCR, applied by TCRdb to the multiplex PCR reads, yields one record per CDR3 protein. The profile covers roughly 400,000 distinct CDR3 sequences, with around 20% appearing a single time and around an eighth taken by the ten largest. Regarding time point: persistent/refractory GD, antithyroid drugs over 5 years with positive TRAb. The TCR library was made from RNA that had been extracted from PBMCs in TRIzol. This TCR was sampled from a female donor with Graves disease. The sequencing here drew on peripheral blood mononuclear cells (PBMCs), taken when the disease was refractory, from a patient treated with antithyroid drugs. This chain connects TRBV28 to TRBJ1-1, with unresolved D. The CDR3 here is CAGGKWVGAETEAFF. CDR3 in DNA: TGTGCCGGCGGAAAATGGGTTGGAGCCGAGACTGAAGCTTTCTTT.